This TCR beta chain was identified during a study of T cell repertoires in cytomegalovirus infection. Findings of the study overall: Totalled public TCR beta family frequency picked out people who carried CMV plus the relevant HLA. Across the ex vivo response, the dominant clonotypes were HLA-C-restricted CMV-specific TCR beta clonotypes.

TCRdb re-analysed the reads in MiXCR, keeping a single row per CDR3 protein. The sample includes around 570,000 distinct CDR3 sequences, about 40% of them seen just once. This CDR3 region has 14 residues. V gave up 1 base and J gave up 4 bases; unmatched junction bases: 3. Germline assignment: CDR1 SGHDN and CDR2 FVKESK. About this clonotype itself: The antigen is undetermined.

This clonotype originated in a human donor in good health (CMV status not recorded). Some clones in this sample may be carry-over from other donors' samples. The sample was cultured PBMCs, taken from culture after CMV antigen stimulation. The chain is built from TRBV14 and TRBJ1-1, with 7 bases matching TRBD1. The CDR3 sequence: CASSQAAGGTEAFF. The CDR3 nucleotides read TGTGCCAGCAGCCAAGCCGCAGGGGGCACTGAAGCTTTCTTT. The full variable domain, with the rest looked up from reference TRBV14 and TRBJ1-1, is EAGVTQFPSHSVIEKGQTVTLRCDPISGHDNLYWYRRVMGKEIKFLLHFVKESKQDESGMPNNRFLAERTGGTYSTLKVQPAELEDSGVYFCASSQAAGGTEAFFGQGTRLTVV.